This TCR beta chain was profiled in a study of T cells in Graves' hyperthyroidism and ophthalmopathy. Trimming took 4 bases from V and 3 from J, leaving 9 bases between them. Germline CDR1 reads LNHDA; CDR2 reads SQIVND (reference sequence). CDR3 length: 13 residues. Study-wide points: Most thyroid-expanded clonotypes above 0.001 were also found in blood.

A few counts support this clonotype. Its specificity is not known. Each patient was aged 18 to 65 and had newly diagnosed hyperthyroidism of under 2 months' duration. Uncontrolled infection, other autoimmune disease, pregnancy or lactation disqualified patients from enrolment. Diagnoses were established using clinical symptoms, serum thyroxine and TRAb, thyroid ultrasound and orbital computed tomography. Authors of the study amplified TCR beta CDR3 regions from RNA transcripts. The primer set for the first-round RT-PCR of the TCR CDR3 was HTBI. TCRdb itself ran the multiplex PCR reads through MiXCR, one entry per CDR3 protein. The sample lists about 400,000 distinct CDR3 sequences, 20% to 25% occurring once.

This clonotype originated in a man aged 50 to 60 with Graves' hyperthyroidism. Sequencing was performed on blood. The chain recombines TRBV19 with TRBJ1-1, with unresolved D. The CDR3 DNA is TGTGCCAGTAGTACCCAAGCGGACACTGAAGCTTTCTTT. This sequence encodes CASSTQADTEAFF.